These 24 T cell receptor beta chains share one sample of origin, sequenced in a study of blood T cell repertoires in COVID-19. TCRdb's copy holds only in-frame clones and misses some; the assay was immunoSEQ multiplex PCR. The table has around 140,000 clones, around 73% seen once; the top ten hold approximately 6%. Material: PBMCs or T cells enriched from blood (not recorded which). The receptor set was obtained from a woman in her forties or fifties who had recovered from COVID-19.

The chain combines TRBV18 with TRBJ1-2; D is unresolved. The V and J ends lost 3 bases and 2 bases respectively, with 7 bases between them. The CDR3 runs 13 residues. CDR1 KGHSH and CDR2 LQKENI come from the germline V gene. The CDR3 region is CASSPEKNYGYTF. The CDR3 region has the DNA TGTGCCAGCTCACCGGAGAAGAACTATGGCTACACCTTC.

The chain recombines TRBV6-5 with TRBJ2-7; unclear D gene. Trimming removed 6 bases from V and 2 bases from J, with 11 bases in between. This CDR3 has 13 amino acids. Germline CDR1 is MNHEY and CDR2 is SVGAGI. CDR3 residues: CASSLSLAYEQYF. In nucleotides, the CDR3 is TGTGCCAGCAGCTTATCACTCGCCTACGAGCAGTACTTC.

The CDR3 DNA is TGTGCCAGCAGCGGGGGGGGCACAGATACGCAGTATTTT. This sequence encodes CASSGGGTDTQYF. This chain links TRBV11-2 with TRBJ2-3, with 7 nucleotides matching TRBD2. The CDR3 consists of 13 residues. Trimming cost V 5 bases and J 1 base; bases outside gene matches: 0. Germline CDR1 and CDR2: SGHAT and FQNNGV.

This clone was detected many times. The chain is built from TRBV27 and TRBJ2-7; 9 nucleotides align to TRBD2. This CDR3 has 15 residues. Germline CDR1 is MNHEY and CDR2 is SMNVEV (reference sequence). V gave up 6 bases and J gave up 0 bases; unmatched junction bases: 6. CDR3 in amino acids: CASRKAGGLSYEQYV. DNA for the CDR3: TGTGCCAGCAGGAAAGCGGGGGGCCTCTCCTACGAGCAGTACGTC.

This clone was counted a few times. The DNA for the CDR3 is TGTGCCAGCAGTGAAGTCCCCACACGCCAAGAGACCCAGTACTTC. Translated: CASSEVPTRQETQYF. The chain recombines TRBV6-1 with TRBJ2-5; D is ambiguous. Per germline, CDR1 MNHNS and CDR2 SASEGT. The ends were cut back, 1 base at V and 1 base at J, with 10 bases in the middle. The CDR3 runs to 15 residues.

V and J are TRBV6-5 and TRBJ1-4; 8 bases map to TRBD1. With 6 bases clipped from V and 8 bases from J, the junction kept 8 bases outside the gene matches. Germline V gene data show CDR1 as MNHEY and CDR2 as SVGAGI. The CDR3 has 14 residues. CDR3 protein: CASRPDRGREKLFF. The CDR3, as DNA: TGTGCCAGCAGACCCGACAGGGGCAGGGAAAAACTGTTTTTT.

In this sample, this clone turned up a few times. The chain couples TRBV6-5 to TRBJ2-7; 13 bases align to TRBD2. The V gene end was trimmed by 6 bases and the J gene end by 4 bases; junction bases not matched to a gene: 6. Per germline, CDR1 MNHEY and CDR2 SVGAGI. CDR3 length: 15 amino acids. CDR3 loop: CASRRLAGGGYEQYF. The DNA for the CDR3 is TGTGCCAGCAGAAGACTAGCGGGGGGAGGTTACGAGCAGTACTTC.

As for this clone: Different DNA sequences within this sample yield the same CDR3. The chain joins TRBV27 to TRBJ2-7, with D possibly matching TRBD2 (5 bases). Per the germline V gene, CDR1 is MNHEY and CDR2 is SMNVEV (reference sequence). The CDR3 consists of 13 residues. The V end was cut by 4 bases, the J end by 0 bases, with 7 bases between. The CDR3 DNA is TGTGCCAGCAGTTCCGGGAACTCCTACGAGCAGTACTTC. Protein sequence: CASSSGNSYEQYF.

This clone turned up a few times. V usage is TRBV18 and J usage is TRBJ2-7; D not certain. Germline V lookup: CDR1 KGHSH, CDR2 LQKENI. V lost 0 bases and J lost 6, with 18 bases in between. This CDR3 has 16 residues. The CDR3 here is CASSPPFLTGYAEQYF. DNA for the CDR3: TGTGCCAGCTCACCACCCTTCCTGACCGGGTATGCCGAGCAGTACTTC.

This rearrangement joins TRBV2 to TRBJ2-7; D gene unclear. Germline V gene lookup returns CDR1 SNHLY and CDR2 FYNNEI. Trimming stripped 4 bases from V and 3 bases from J, with 7 bases between. The CDR3 consists of 12 residues. CDR3 nucleotides: TGTGCCAGCAGTGTTCAGGACTACGAGCAGTACGTC. It specifies CASSVQDYEQYV.

The chain combines TRBV14 with TRBJ1-1; 9 nucleotides agree with TRBD1. The germline CDR1 and CDR2 sequences are SGHDN and FVKESK. Trimming removed 4 bases from V and 3 bases from J; junction bases left unmatched: 15. This CDR3 comprises 18 residues. The CDR3 DNA reads as TGTGCCAGCAGCCGCCGCCATCCGGGACAGGGTCGGGACACTGAAGCTTTCTTT. Translated: CASSRRHPGQGRDTEAFF.

The chain carries TRBV7-3 and TRBJ2-3; D is unresolved. V was shortened by 1 base and J by 6 bases, with 14 bases between the two germline ends. The germline V gene encodes CDR1 SGHTA and CDR2 FQGTGA. The CDR3 is made up of 15 amino acids. Here the CDR3 reads CASSLRPLGVDTQYF. CDR3 coding DNA: TGTGCCAGCAGCTTAAGGCCTCTGGGCGTCGATACGCAGTATTTT.

This clone has just a few counts. The chain couples TRBV7-9 to TRBJ2-1; TRBD1 matches 9 bases. CDR1 and CDR2 from the germline V gene are SEHNR and FQNEAQ (reference sequence). The junction had 5 bases not matched to a gene; V was cut back by 5 bases and J by 6 bases. This CDR3 has 14 residues. Here the CDR3 DNA reads TGTGCCAGCAGCCCGGGACAGGGTGCCAATGAGCAGTTCTTC. As protein: CASSPGQGANEQFF.

The rearrangement joins TRBV19 to TRBJ2-1, with TRBD1 matching over 9 bases. There are 17 residues in the CDR3. Germline V gene lookup returns CDR1 LNHDA and CDR2 SQIVND (reference sequence). Trimming removed 3 bases from V and 10 bases from J; junction bases left unmatched: 16. CDR3 residues: CASSIMSGQGLQVEQFF. The CDR3 DNA follows: TGTGCCAGTAGTATTATGAGCGGACAGGGGCTACAAGTCGAGCAGTTCTTC.

This chain joins TRBV15 and TRBJ1-6; a weak D match, TRBD1 (6 bases). Germline assignment: CDR1 LNHNV and CDR2 YYDKDF (reference sequence). V lost 3 bases, J lost 10 bases, and 25 bases lay in between. CDR3 length: 18 amino acids. Here the CDR3 reads CATSRARQAGIKGSPLHF. The CDR3 DNA reads as TGTGCCACCAGCAGGGCTAGACAGGCCGGGATTAAGGGGTCACCCCTCCACTTT.

The V gene is TRBV5-1, the J gene TRBJ1-1; D unclear. The CDR3 runs 12 residues. Germline V CDR1 and CDR2: SGHRS, YFSETQ. V was cut by 0 bases and J by 6 bases, with 6 bases left in between. The CDR3 loop reads CASSLDGAEAFF. The DNA of the CDR3 is TGCGCCAGCAGCTTGGATGGAGCTGAAGCTTTCTTT.

The rearrangement links TRBV9 to TRBJ1-1; no reliable D call. From germline, CDR1 is SGDLS and CDR2 YYNGEE. V was cut by 0 bases and J by 0 bases, with 12 bases left in between. The CDR3 spans 16 residues. The CDR3, as DNA: TGTGCCAGCAGCGTAGCCCCCGGGAGGTTGAACACTGAAGCTTTCTTT. It codes for CASSVAPGRLNTEAFF.

This clone was seen just once. This chain links TRBV5-4 with TRBJ1-1, with 9 bases matching TRBD1. The length of the CDR3 is 14 residues. V lost 6 bases to trimming and J lost 6 bases; unmatched junction nucleotides: 9. Germline V CDR1 and CDR2: SGHNT, YYREEE (reference sequence). CDR3 sequence: CASKQTGGIPEAFF. CDR3 nucleotide sequence: TGTGCCAGCAAGCAAACAGGGGGCATCCCTGAAGCTTTCTTT.

This rearrangement joins TRBV13 to TRBJ1-2; D uncertain. The V and J ends lost 2 bases and 4 bases respectively, with 5 bases between them. Germline CDR1 is PRHDT and CDR2 is FYEKMQ (reference sequence). The CDR3 runs to 12 residues. The CDR3 region has the DNA TGTGCCAGCAGCTTATCGGGCTATGGCTACACCTTC. This codes for CASSLSGYGYTF.

This chain links TRBV27 with TRBJ2-7, with TRBD2 as a possible D gene (6 bases). Trimming removed 5 bases from V and 1 base from J, with 15 bases in between. This CDR3 spans 15 amino acids. Germline V gene data show CDR1 as MNHEY and CDR2 as SMNVEV (reference sequence). The CDR3 coding sequence is TGTGCCAGCAGTCCCCGGGTAGCGGATTCCTACGAGCAGTACTTC. It codes for CASSPRVADSYEQYF.

This chain uses TRBV20-1 with TRBJ1-4; D not certain. V was cut by 3 bases and J by 6 bases, with 8 bases left in between. Looked up from germline, CDR1 is DFQATT and CDR2 is SNEGSKA (reference sequence). The CDR3 has 12 residues. The chain's CDR3 is CSASRGDEKLFF. Written as DNA, the CDR3 is TGCAGTGCTAGTCGGGGAGATGAAAAACTGTTTTTT.

V and J are TRBV9 and TRBJ1-1; D is uncertain. This CDR3 comprises 14 residues. The germline V and J ends were trimmed by 0 bases and 0 bases, with 6 bases remaining between them. CDR1 and CDR2 from the germline V gene are SGDLS and YYNGEE. CDR3 nucleotide sequence: TGTGCCAGCAGCGTAGCTGTTATGAACACTGAAGCTTTCTTT. Amino acid sequence: CASSVAVMNTEAFF.

The CDR3 nucleotides are TGTGCCAGAGGCGGGCTAGCGGGTAACAATGAGCAGTTCTTC. Translation: CARGGLAGNNEQFF. The genes are TRBV2 and TRBJ2-1; 8 bases map to TRBD2. The germline gives CDR1 SNHLY, CDR2 FYNNEI. The V and J ends lost 9 bases and 5 bases, in that order; junction bases with no gene match: 9. CDR3 size: 14 residues.

The rearrangement uses TRBV9 and TRBJ2-3, with TRBD1 as a possible D gene (6 bases). Trimming took 0 bases from V and 1 from J, leaving 12 bases between them. This CDR3 has 16 amino acids. Looked up from germline, CDR1 is SGDLS and CDR2 is YYNGEE. CDR3 loop: CASSVGRTAGTDTQYF. The CDR3 nucleotides are TGTGCCAGCAGCGTAGGAAGGACAGCTGGCACAGATACGCAGTATTTT. Combining the CDR3 with reference TRBV9 and TRBJ2-3 gives the whole variable domain DSGVTQTPKHLITATGQRVTLRCSPRSGDLSVYWYQQSLDQGLQFLIQYYNGEERAKGNILERFSAQQFPDLHSELNLSSLELGDSALYFCASSVGRTAGTDTQYFGPGTRLTVL.